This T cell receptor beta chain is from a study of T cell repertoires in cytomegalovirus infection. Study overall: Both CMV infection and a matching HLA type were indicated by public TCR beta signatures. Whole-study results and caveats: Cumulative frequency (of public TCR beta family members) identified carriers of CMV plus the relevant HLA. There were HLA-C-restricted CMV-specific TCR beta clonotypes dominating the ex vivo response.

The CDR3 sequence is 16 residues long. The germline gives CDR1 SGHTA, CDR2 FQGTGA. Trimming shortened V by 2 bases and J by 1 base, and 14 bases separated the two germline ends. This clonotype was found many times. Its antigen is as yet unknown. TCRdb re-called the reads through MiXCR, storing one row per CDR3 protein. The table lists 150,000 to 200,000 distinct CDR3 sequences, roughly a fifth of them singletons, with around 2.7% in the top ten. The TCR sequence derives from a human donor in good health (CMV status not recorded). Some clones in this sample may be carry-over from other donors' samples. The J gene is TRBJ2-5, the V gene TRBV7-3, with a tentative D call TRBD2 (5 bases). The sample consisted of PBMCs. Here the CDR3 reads CASSLAGVLGQETQYF. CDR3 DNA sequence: TGTGCCAGCAGCTTAGCCGGGGTATTGGGCCAAGAGACCCAGTACTTC.